This T cell receptor (beta chain) came from a study of T cell responses to AZD1222 COVID-19 vaccine. Whole-study findings and limits: Donors skewed white British and female; clonal diversity was possibly underestimated. With two AZD1222 doses given, Spike-specific TCR breadth and depth both rose.

Turning to this clone: Its cognate antigen is unknown.

Germline loops: CDR1 LGHDT, CDR2 YNNKEL (reference sequence). Trimming cost V 5 bases and J 5 bases; bases outside gene matches: 11. The CDR3 has 16 residues. The protocol was immunoSEQ multiplex PCR, while the TCRdb copy is restricted to in-frame clones and leaves out a portion. The repertoire holds 70,000 to 90,000 clones, with around 87% as singletons. Analysis merged second doses at about 4 or about 12 weeks. The sequencing used peripheral blood, collected 28 days after the second AZD1222 dose. This TCR was sampled from an adult who received the AZD1222 COVID-19 vaccine. J is TRBJ2-2 and V is TRBV3-1 (or the pseudogene TRBV3-2); 7 positions match TRBD2. The CDR3 reads CASSSSGGATTGELFF. CDR3 coding DNA: TGTGCCAGCAGCTCGTCGGGGGGAGCAACTACCGGGGAGCTGTTTTTT.